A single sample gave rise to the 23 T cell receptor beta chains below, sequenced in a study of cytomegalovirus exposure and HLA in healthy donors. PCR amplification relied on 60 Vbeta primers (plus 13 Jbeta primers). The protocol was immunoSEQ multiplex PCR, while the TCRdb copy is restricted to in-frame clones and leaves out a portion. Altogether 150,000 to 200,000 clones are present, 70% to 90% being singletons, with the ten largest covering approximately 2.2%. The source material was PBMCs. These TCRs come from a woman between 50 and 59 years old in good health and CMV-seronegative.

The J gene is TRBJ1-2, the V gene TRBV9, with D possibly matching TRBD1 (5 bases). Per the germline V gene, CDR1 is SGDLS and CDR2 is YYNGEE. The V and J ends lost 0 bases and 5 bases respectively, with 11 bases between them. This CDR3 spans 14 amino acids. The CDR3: CASSVGGSSYGYTF. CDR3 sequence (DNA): TGTGCCAGCAGCGTAGGGGGCAGCAGTTATGGCTACACCTTC.

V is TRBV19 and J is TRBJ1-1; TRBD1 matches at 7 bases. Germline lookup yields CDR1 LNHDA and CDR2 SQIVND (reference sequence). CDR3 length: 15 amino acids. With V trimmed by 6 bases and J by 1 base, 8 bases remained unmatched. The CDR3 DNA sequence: TGTGCCAGTAGAGACACAGGGGTTTCGAACACTGAAGCTTTCTTT. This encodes CASRDTGVSNTEAFF.

CDR3 nucleotides: TGCGCCAGCAGCCCCGACCCAGGGAACGGCTATGGCTACACCTTC. It codes for CASSPDPGNGYGYTF. This chain joins TRBV4-3 and TRBJ1-2; D possibly corresponds to TRBD1 (5 bases). Trimming shortened V by 4 bases and J by 4 bases, and 16 bases separated the two germline ends. From germline, CDR1 is LGHNA and CDR2 YSLEER. This CDR3 has 15 amino acids.

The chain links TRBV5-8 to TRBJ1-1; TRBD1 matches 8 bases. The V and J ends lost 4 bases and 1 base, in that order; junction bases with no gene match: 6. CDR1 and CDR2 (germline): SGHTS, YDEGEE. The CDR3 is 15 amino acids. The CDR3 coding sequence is TGTGCCAGCAGCGTGTTGGACAGGGAGAACACTGAAGCTTTCTTT. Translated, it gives CASSVLDRENTEAFF.

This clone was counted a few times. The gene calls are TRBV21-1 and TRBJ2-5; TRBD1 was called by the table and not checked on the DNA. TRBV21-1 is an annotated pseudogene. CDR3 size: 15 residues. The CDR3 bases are TGTGCCAGCAGCAAAATTGGGGACAGGAAGGAGACCCAGTACTTC. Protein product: CASSKIGDRKETQYF.

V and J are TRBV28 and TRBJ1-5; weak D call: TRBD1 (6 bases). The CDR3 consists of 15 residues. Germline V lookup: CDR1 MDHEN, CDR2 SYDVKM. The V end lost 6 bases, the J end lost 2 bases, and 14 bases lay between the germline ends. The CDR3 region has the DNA TGTGCCAGCAGATCCCAGGGGTCAGGCAATCAGCCCCAGCATTTT. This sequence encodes CASRSQGSGNQPQHF.

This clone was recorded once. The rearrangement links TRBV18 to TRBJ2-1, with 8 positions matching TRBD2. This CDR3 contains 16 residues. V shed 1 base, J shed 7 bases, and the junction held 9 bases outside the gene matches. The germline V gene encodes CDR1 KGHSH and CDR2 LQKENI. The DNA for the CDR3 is TGTGCCAGCTCACCACTTGGTAGCGGGATAACGAATGAGCAGTTCTTC. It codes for CASSPLGSGITNEQFF.

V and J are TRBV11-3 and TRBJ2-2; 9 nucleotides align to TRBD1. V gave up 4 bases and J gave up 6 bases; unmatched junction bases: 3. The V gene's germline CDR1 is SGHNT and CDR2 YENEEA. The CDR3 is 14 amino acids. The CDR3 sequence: CASSSWTGAGELFF. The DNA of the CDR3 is TGTGCCAGCAGCTCATGGACAGGGGCCGGGGAGCTGTTTTTT.

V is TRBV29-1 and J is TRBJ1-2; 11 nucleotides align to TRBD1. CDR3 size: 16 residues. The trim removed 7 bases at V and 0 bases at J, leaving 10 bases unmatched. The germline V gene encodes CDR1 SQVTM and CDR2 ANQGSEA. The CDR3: CSASGQGDPANYGYTF. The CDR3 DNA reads TGCAGCGCATCGGGACAGGGGGACCCTGCTAACTATGGCTACACCTTC.

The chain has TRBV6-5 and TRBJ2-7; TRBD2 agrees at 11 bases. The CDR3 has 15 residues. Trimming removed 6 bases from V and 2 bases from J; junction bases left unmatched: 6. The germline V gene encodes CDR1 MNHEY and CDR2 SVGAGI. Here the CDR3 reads CASRSGTSGTYEQYF. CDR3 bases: TGTGCCAGCAGATCCGGGACTAGCGGAACCTACGAGCAGTACTTC.

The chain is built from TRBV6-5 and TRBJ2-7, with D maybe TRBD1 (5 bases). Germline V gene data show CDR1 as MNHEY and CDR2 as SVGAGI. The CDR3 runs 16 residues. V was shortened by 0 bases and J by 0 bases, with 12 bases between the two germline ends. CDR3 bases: TGTGCCAGCAGTTACTCGTGGACACCAAGCTCCTACGAGCAGTACTTC. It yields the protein CASSYSWTPSSYEQYF.

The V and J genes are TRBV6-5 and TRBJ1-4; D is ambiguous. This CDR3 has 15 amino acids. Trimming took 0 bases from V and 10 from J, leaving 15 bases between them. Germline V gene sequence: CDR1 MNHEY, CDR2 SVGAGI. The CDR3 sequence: CASSYSNRGEAKLFF. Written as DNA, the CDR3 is TGTGCCAGCAGTTACTCGAATCGAGGAGAGGCAAAACTGTTTTTT.

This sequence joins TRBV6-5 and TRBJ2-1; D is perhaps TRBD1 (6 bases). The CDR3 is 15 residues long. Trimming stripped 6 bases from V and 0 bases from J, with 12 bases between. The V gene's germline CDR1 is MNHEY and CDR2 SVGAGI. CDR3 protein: CASSLDRNSYNEQFF. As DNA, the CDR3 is TGTGCCAGCAGCTTAGACAGGAACTCCTACAATGAGCAGTTCTTC.

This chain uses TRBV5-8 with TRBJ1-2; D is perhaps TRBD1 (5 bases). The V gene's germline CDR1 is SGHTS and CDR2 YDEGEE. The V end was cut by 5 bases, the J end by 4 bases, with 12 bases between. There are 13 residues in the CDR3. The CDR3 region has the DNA TGTGCCAGCAGACGGGGGTCCGGCTATGGCTACACCTTC. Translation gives CASRRGSGYGYTF.

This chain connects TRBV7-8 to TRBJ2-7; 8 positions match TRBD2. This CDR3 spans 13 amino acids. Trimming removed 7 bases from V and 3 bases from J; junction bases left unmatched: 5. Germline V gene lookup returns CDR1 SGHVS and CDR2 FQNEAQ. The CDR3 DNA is TGTGCCAGCACCCATAGCGGGGTCTACGAGCAGTACTTC. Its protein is CASTHSGVYEQYF. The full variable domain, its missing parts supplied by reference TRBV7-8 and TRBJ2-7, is GAGVSQSPRYKVAKRGQDVALRCDPISGHVSLFWYQQALGQGPEFLTYFQNEAQLDKSGLPSDRFFAERPEGSVSTLKIQRTQQEDSAVYLCASTHSGVYEQYFGPGTRLTVT.

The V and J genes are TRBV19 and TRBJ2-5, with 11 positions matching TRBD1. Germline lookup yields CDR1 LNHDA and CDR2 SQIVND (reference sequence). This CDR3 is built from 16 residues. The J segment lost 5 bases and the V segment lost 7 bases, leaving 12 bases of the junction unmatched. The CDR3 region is CASKKGQGVSEETQYF. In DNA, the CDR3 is TGTGCCAGTAAGAAGGGACAGGGGGTTTCAGAGGAGACCCAGTACTTC.

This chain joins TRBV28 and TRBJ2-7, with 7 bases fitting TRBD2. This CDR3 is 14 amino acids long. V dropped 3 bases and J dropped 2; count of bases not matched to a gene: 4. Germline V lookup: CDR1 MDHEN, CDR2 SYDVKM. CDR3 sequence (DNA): TGTGCCAGCAGTTTCGGGGGGAATGCCTACGAGCAGTACTTC. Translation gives CASSFGGNAYEQYF.

Written as DNA, the CDR3 is TGTGCCAGTAGAAACCTAGGACTAGCGGCTAGCACAGATACGCAGTATTTT. It codes for CASRNLGLAASTDTQYF. The V call is TRBV19, the J call TRBJ2-3; TRBD2 matches 10 bases. The CDR3 loop spans 17 amino acids. Per germline, CDR1 LNHDA and CDR2 SQIVND (reference sequence). J gave up 0 bases and V 6 bases, and 9 bases lay outside the gene matches. Variable domain in full (rest from reference TRBV19 and TRBJ2-3): DGGITQSPKYLFRKEGQNVTLSCEQNLNHDAMYWYRQDPGQGLRLIYYSQIVNDFQKGDIAEGYSVSREKKESFPLTVTSAQKNPTAFYLCASRNLGLAASTDTQYFGPGTRLTVL.

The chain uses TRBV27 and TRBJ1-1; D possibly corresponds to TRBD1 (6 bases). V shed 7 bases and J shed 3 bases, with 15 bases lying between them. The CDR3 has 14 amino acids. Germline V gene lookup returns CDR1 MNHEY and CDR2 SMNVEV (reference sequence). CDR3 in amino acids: CASTSGEKDTEAFF. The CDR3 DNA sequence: TGTGCCAGCACTTCAGGGGAGAAGGACACTGAAGCTTTCTTT.

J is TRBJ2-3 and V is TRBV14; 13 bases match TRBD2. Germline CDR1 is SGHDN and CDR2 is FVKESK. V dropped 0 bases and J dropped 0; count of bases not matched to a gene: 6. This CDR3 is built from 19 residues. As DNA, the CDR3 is TGTGCCAGCAGCCAAGAGGGCGGACTAGCGGGAGTTAGCACAGATACGCAGTATTTT. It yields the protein CASSQEGGLAGVSTDTQYF.

Here the CDR3 reads CASRSTGDQPQHF. CDR3 nucleotide sequence: TGTGCCAGCAGGAGTACGGGGGATCAGCCCCAGCATTTT. The chain employs TRBV2 and TRBJ1-5, with TRBD1 as a possible D gene (5 bases). Per germline, CDR1 SNHLY and CDR2 FYNNEI. The CDR3 covers 13 residues. V lost 6 bases to trimming and J lost 5 bases, with 11 bases between them.

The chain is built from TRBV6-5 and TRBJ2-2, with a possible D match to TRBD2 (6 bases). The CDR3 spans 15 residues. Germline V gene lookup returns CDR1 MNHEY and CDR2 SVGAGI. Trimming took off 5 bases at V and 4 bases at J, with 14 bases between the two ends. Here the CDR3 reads CASSRGGAVTGELFF. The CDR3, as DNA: TGTGCCAGCAGTCGCGGAGGGGCGGTCACCGGGGAGCTGTTTTTT.

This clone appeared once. CDR3 in amino acids: CAWSAGTSTYNEQFF. The CDR3 region has the DNA TGTGCCTGGAGTGCCGGGACTAGCACTTACAATGAGCAGTTCTTC. This chain uses TRBV30 with TRBJ2-1; 9 nucleotides line up with TRBD2. Trimming at V came to 1 base and at J to 4 bases, leaving 5 bases not matched to a gene. CDR3 size: 15 residues. The germline CDR1 and CDR2 sequences are GTSNPN and SVGIG (reference sequence). Combining the CDR3 with reference TRBV30 and TRBJ2-1 gives the whole variable domain SQTIHQWPATLVQPVGSPLSLECTVEGTSNPNLYWYRQAAGRGLQLLFYSVGIGQISSEVPQNLSASRPQDRQFILSSKKLLLSDSGFYLCAWSAGTSTYNEQFFGPGTRLTVL.